A single sample is the source of the 14 T cell receptor beta chains below, sequenced in a study of early T cells in non-severe SARS-CoV-2 infection. MiXCR, applied by TCRdb to the 5' RACE reads, yields one record per CDR3 protein. The sample comprises roughly 72,000 distinct CDR3 sequences, 9.5% to 15% of which are singletons, and around 1.1% rests with the top ten. Sample: whole blood. The receptors shown here come from an adult who was a healthcare worker with PCR-confirmed SARS-CoV-2 infection or an uninfected control (not recorded which).

In this sample, this clonotype turned up a few times. The V call is TRBV28, the J call TRBJ1-1; D perhaps matches TRBD1 (6 bases). The CDR3 is 14 amino acids. Germline-derived CDR1 and CDR2 are MDHEN and SYDVKM. V was pared by 5 bases and J by 6 bases, with 16 bases between. Written as DNA, the CDR3 is TGTGCCAGCAGTCCGTCGACAGGAGGGGCTGAAGCTTTCTTT. Residues: CASSPSTGGAEAFF.

The chain has TRBV3-1 and TRBJ1-2, with TRBD1 matching over 9 bases. CDR1 and CDR2 (germline): LGHDT, YNNKEL (reference sequence). V trimming: 4 bases; J trimming: 5 bases; junction bases outside the gene matches: 11. The CDR3 runs to 16 residues. The CDR3 protein is CASSPTGTGHGYGYTF. CDR3 in DNA: TGTGCCAGCAGCCCAACCGGGACAGGGCACGGGTATGGCTACACCTTC.

This clonotype came up a few times. The CDR3 nucleotides are TGTGCCAGCAGTACGGGGGCGAGCTCCTACAATGAGCAGTTCTTC. Its protein is CASSTGASSYNEQFF. This sequence joins TRBV2 and TRBJ2-1; TRBD1 or TRBD2 may be the D gene (6 bases each). Looked up from germline, CDR1 is SNHLY and CDR2 is FYNNEI. This CDR3 has 15 residues. The V and J ends lost 5 bases and 0 bases respectively, with 11 bases between them.

This clonotype was counted a few times. V usage is TRBV5-5 and J usage is TRBJ1-4; tentative D call: TRBD1 (5 bases). CDR3 length equals 16 residues. Germline assignment: CDR1 SGHKS and CDR2 YYEKEE (reference sequence). Trimming removed 4 bases from V and 4 bases from J, with 17 bases in between. CDR3 DNA: TGTGCCAGCAGCCCGGGGGGTTTAGGTCGTAATGAAAAACTGTTTTTT. Residues: CASSPGGLGRNEKLFF.

This clonotype appeared many times. The chain combines TRBV2 with TRBJ1-5; 9 bases fit TRBD1. CDR3 length equals 14 residues. Trimming took 7 bases from V and 6 from J; bases not matched to a gene: 7. The germline V gene has CDR1 SNHLY and CDR2 FYNNEI. Here the CDR3 reads CASTEGQGGQPQHF. The CDR3 DNA reads TGTGCCAGCACGGAGGGACAGGGAGGTCAGCCCCAGCATTTT.

This chain joins TRBV6-6 and TRBJ2-1, with a possible D match to TRBD2 (6 bases). This CDR3 region has 16 residues. Germline CDR1 MNHNY, CDR2 SVGAGI (reference sequence). The V end was cut by 2 bases, the J end by 0 bases, with 11 bases between. The CDR3 DNA is TGTGCCAGCAGTTACGGCGGGATCCCCTCCTACAATGAGCAGTTCTTC. Translating gives CASSYGGIPSYNEQFF.

The chain combines TRBV23-1 with TRBJ2-1; possibly TRBD1 or TRBD2 for D (5 bases each). TRBV23-1 is recorded as an ORF, its role being uncertain. V gave up 0 bases and J gave up 10 bases, with 13 bases separating them. This CDR3 has 14 residues. The CDR3 here is CASSQSGTEREQFF. The CDR3 DNA reads as TGCGCCAGCAGTCAATCTGGGACCGAGAGGGAGCAGTTCTTC.

This clonotype was counted ten times or more. The chain employs TRBV20-1 and TRBJ2-7; 10 bases agree with TRBD1. CDR3 length equals 15 residues. J was trimmed by 4 bases and V by 3 bases; bases with no gene match: 9. Looked up from germline, CDR1 is DFQATT and CDR2 is SNEGSKA (reference sequence). Here the CDR3 reads CSARAPGQGIYEQYF. The DNA for the CDR3 is TGCAGTGCTAGGGCCCCGGGACAGGGGATATACGAGCAGTACTTC.

In its sample, this clonotype was seen many times. V gene TRBV7-9 combines with J gene TRBJ2-1, with D uncertain. The CDR3 totals 14 residues. V lost 5 bases and J lost 8, with 16 bases in between. Per the germline V gene, CDR1 is SEHNR and CDR2 is FQNEAQ (reference sequence). The CDR3 DNA sequence: TGTGCCAGCAGCCCAACGGTGGCTAACGATGAGCAGTTCTTC. Protein sequence: CASSPTVANDEQFF.

This chain links TRBV11-3 with TRBJ2-5, with TRBD2 matching 10 bases. V shed 4 bases, J shed 5 bases, and the junction held 7 bases outside the gene matches. The CDR3 sequence is 15 residues long. CDR1 and CDR2 (germline): SGHNT, YENEEA. CDR3 coding DNA: TGTGCCAGCAGCTCATTAGCGGGAGGTGGTGAGACCCAGTACTTC. Its protein product is CASSSLAGGGETQYF. The full variable domain, its missing parts supplied by reference TRBV11-3 and TRBJ2-5, is EAGVVQSPRYKIIEKKQPVAFWCNPISGHNTLYWYLQNLGQGPELLIRYENEEAVDDSQLPKDRFSAERLKGVDSTLKIQPAELGDSAVYLCASSSLAGGGETQYFGPGTRLLVL.

This chain uses TRBV12-5 with TRBJ1-2; no clear D gene. Trimming removed 2 bases at V and 8 bases at J, with 12 bases between. Germline-derived CDR1 and CDR2 are LGHNT and FRNRAP. The CDR3 loop spans 13 amino acids. The CDR3 here is CASGLFTRWGYTF. In nucleotides, the CDR3 is TGTGCTAGTGGTTTGTTTACTCGGTGGGGCTACACCTTC.

This clonotype was observed a few times. The CDR3 sequence is CAIRTGQGDTQYF. The CDR3 bases are TGTGCCATCAGGACGGGCCAGGGGGATACGCAGTATTTT. The genes are TRBV10-3 and TRBJ2-3, with TRBD1 as a possible D gene (6 bases). V was trimmed by 6 bases and J by 6 bases, leaving 13 bases between them. The CDR3 length is 13 residues. CDR1 and CDR2 from the germline V gene are ENHRY and SYGVKD.

This clonotype has ten or more counts. The CDR3: CATAGGAGRNQPQHF. CDR3 sequence (DNA): TGTGCCACAGCAGGGGGCGCGGGGCGCAATCAGCCCCAGCATTTT. The rearrangement links TRBV19 to TRBJ1-5, with TRBD1 matching 8 bases. V shed 10 bases and J 2 bases; nucleotides not matched to a gene: 10. There are 15 residues in the CDR3. In germline, CDR1 is LNHDA, CDR2 SQIVND (reference sequence).

In this sample, this clonotype turned up a few times. The V and J genes are TRBV20-1 and TRBJ2-1, with D possibly TRBD2 on 6 matching bases. From germline, CDR1 is DFQATT and CDR2 SNEGSKA (reference sequence). CDR3 length: 14 amino acids. V shed 4 bases and J shed 3 bases, with 13 bases lying between them. The CDR3 region has the DNA TGCAGTGCTACGAAGGCGGGGATCTACAATGAGCAGTTCTTC. Its protein is CSATKAGIYNEQFF.